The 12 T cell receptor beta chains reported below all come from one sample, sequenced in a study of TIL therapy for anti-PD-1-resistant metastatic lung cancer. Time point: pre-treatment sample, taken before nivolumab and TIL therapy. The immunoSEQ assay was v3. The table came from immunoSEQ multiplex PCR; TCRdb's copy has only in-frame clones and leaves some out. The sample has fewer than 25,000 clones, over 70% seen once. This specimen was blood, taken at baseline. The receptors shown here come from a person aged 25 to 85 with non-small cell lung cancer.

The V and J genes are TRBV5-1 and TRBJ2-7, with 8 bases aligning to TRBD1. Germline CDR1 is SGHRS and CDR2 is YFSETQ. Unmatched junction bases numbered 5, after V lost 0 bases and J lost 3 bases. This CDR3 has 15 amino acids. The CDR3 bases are TGCGCCAGCAGCTTGGATGCAGGGGGCTTCTACGAGCAGTACTTC. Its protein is CASSLDAGGFYEQYF.

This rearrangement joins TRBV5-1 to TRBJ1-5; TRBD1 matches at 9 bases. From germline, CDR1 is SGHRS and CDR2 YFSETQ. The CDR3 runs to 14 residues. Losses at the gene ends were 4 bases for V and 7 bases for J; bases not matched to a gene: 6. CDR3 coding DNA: TGCGCCAGCAGCCCCGGGACAGGGAGCCAGCCCCAGCATTTT. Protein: CASSPGTGSQPQHF.

In DNA, the CDR3 is TGTGCCAGTAGTTTGGACATAGACACTGAAGCTTTCTTT. This translates into CASSLDIDTEAFF. This chain uses TRBV19 with TRBJ1-1, with D possibly matching TRBD1 (5 bases). Trimming stripped 5 bases from V and 3 bases from J, with 10 bases between. Germline V CDR1 and CDR2: LNHDA, SQIVND (reference sequence). The length of the CDR3 is 13 residues.

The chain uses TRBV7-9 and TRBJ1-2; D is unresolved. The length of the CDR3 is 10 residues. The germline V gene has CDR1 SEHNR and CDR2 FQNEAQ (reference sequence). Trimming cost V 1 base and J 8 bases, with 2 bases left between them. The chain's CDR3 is CASSLGGYTF. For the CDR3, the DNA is TGTGCCAGCAGCTTAGGCGGCTACACCTTC.

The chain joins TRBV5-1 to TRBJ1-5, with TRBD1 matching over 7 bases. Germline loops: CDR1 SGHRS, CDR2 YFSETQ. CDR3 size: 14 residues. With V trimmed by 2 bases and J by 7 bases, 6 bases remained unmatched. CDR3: CASSFIRGQQPQHF. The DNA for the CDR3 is TGCGCCAGCAGCTTTATAAGGGGGCAGCAGCCCCAGCATTTT.

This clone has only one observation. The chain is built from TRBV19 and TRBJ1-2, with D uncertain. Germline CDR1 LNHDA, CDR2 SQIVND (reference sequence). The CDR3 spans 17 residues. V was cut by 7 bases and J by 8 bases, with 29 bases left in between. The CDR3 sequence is CASTYRLGGVLRDGYTF. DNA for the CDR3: TGTGCCAGTACCTACCGTTTGGGAGGAGTTCTTAGAGACGGCTACACCTTC. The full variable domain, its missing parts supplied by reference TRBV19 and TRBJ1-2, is DGGITQSPKYLFRKEGQNVTLSCEQNLNHDAMYWYRQDPGQGLRLIYYSQIVNDFQKGDIAEGYSVSREKKESFPLTVTSAQKNPTAFYLCASTYRLGGVLRDGYTFGSGTRLTVV.

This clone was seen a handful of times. The CDR3 DNA is TGTGCCTGGAGTGAAACACAGGGAGATGGCTACACCTTC. It encodes CAWSETQGDGYTF. The chain combines TRBV30 with TRBJ1-2, with a possible D match to TRBD1 (6 bases). The V gene lost 1 base and the J gene lost 6 bases, with 12 bases spanning the gap. The CDR3 extends over 13 amino acids. Germline assignment: CDR1 GTSNPN and CDR2 SVGIG (reference sequence).

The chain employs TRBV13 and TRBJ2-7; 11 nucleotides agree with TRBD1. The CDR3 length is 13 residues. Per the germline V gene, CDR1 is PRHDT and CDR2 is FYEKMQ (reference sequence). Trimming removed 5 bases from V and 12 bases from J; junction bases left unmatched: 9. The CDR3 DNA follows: TGTGCCAGCAGCATCCGGGACAGGGGGTCGTTGTACGTC. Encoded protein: CASSIRDRGSLYV.

The CDR3 DNA reads TGTGCCAGCAGCTCAACTAGACAGCGCTCCTATAATTCACCCCTCCACTTT. Its protein is CASSSTRQRSYNSPLHF. The V call is TRBV3-1 (or the pseudogene TRBV3-2), the J call TRBJ1-6; D possibly corresponds to TRBD1 (5 bases). CDR1 is LGHDT, CDR2 YNNKEL, per germline (reference sequence). V was shortened by 5 bases and J by 0 bases, with 14 bases between the two germline ends. There are 17 residues in the CDR3.

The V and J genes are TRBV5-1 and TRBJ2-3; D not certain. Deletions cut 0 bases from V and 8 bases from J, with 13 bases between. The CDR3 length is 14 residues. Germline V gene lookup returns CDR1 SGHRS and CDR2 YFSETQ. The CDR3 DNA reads TGCGCCAGCAGCTTGGGGCGGATAGGCGGTACGCAGTATTTT. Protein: CASSLGRIGGTQYF. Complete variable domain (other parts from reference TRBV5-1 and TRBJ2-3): KAGVTQTPRYLIKTRGQQVTLSCSPISGHRSVSWYQQTPGQGLQFLFEYFSETQRNKGNFPGRFSGRQFSNSRSEMNVSTLELGDSALYLCASSLGRIGGTQYFGPGTRLTVL.

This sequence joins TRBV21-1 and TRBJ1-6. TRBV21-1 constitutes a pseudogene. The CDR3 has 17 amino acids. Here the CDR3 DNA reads TGTGCCAGCAGCCCCCCGACGGGGCCCTTTTATAATTCACCCCTCCACTTT. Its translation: CASSPPTGPFYNSPLHF.

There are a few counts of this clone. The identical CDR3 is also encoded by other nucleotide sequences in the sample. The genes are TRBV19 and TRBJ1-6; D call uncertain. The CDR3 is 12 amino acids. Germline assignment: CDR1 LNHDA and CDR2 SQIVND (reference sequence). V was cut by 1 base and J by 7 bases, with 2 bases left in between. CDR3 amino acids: CASSIANSPLHF. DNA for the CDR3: TGTGCCAGTAGTATAGCGAATTCACCCCTCCACTTT.